This T cell receptor beta chain is from a study of T cell responses to AZD1222 COVID-19 vaccine. Study information: Second doses were pooled across both intervals (about 4 or about 12 weeks). Whole-study results and caveats: Close to half of all spike-specific TCRs reportedly target regions of the variants that are unmutated. No day 14 peak samples; only post-peak repertoires were characterized. Clonal diversity was possibly underestimated, and white British individuals and females predominated among donors.

The data were produced by immunoSEQ multiplex PCR, yet TCRdb's version contains in-frame clones alone and is incomplete. The sample has 95,000 to 150,000 clones; around 90% are singletons. Points on this clone: Its antigen is unknown.

With V trimmed by 8 bases and J by 4 bases, 16 bases remained unmatched. The CDR3 is 16 amino acids. Germline assignment: CDR1 MDHEN and CDR2 SYDVKM. The source of this sequence is an adult in good health. This specimen consisted of peripheral blood, obtained on day 0 of AZD1222 vaccination. This chain uses TRBV28 with TRBJ1-1; 7 bases map to TRBD1. As DNA, the CDR3 is TGTGCCAGCTTCGGGAGACAGGGCCGAGGAGGCACTGAAGCTTTCTTT. Translating gives CASFGRQGRGGTEAFF.